This T cell receptor (beta chain) emerged from a study of beta chain features in type 1 diabetes. Background on the study: Examined across all samples were about 99,000,000 sorted cells. The study, taken as a whole, reports: Junctions at VDJ sites from type 1 diabetes patients had fewer insertions and more deletions. When Type 1 diabetes patients were examined, their TCRB CDR3s proved moderately but significantly shorter in all four CD4+ subsets.

Reverse transcribing all isolated RNA meant expressed TCRB transcripts were sequenced. Measured with immunoSEQ multiplex PCR; TCRdb has only the in-frame clones, and not every one. The data hold roughly 260,000 clones, with approximately 11% observed a single time. Per germline, CDR1 LNHDA and CDR2 SQIVND (reference sequence). The CDR3 consists of 14 residues. Trimming took off 5 bases at V and 3 bases at J, with 14 bases between the two ends. This clone has only a few counts. As yet, its antigen is unknown. V gene TRBV19 combines with J gene TRBJ2-7; possibly TRBD1 for D (6 bases). The origin of this receptor is a young man with type 1 diabetes. The sample consisted of naive CD4+ T cells from blood. DNA of the CDR3: TGTGCCAGTAGTGGATCGGACAGAGGCTACGAGCAGTACTTC. Its protein is CASSGSDRGYEQYF.